A selection of T cell receptor beta chains follows, all from one sample in a study of cytotoxic CD8 clonotypes in ibrutinib-treated CLL. Using immunoSEQ multiplex PCR, the repertoire was profiled, and TCRdb retains in-frame clones only, with some absent. The sample has 150,000 to 200,000 clones; approximately 68% are singletons. The sequencing used PBMCs, collected after 24 months of ibrutinib treatment. All receptors come from a human donor with chronic lymphocytic leukemia. Both conserved end residues are part of each CDR3. The D gene is left open where the match is weak. Clone size appears in some rows only: once, few, many, or a class for an expanded clone.

clone_size,cdr3_length,j_call,d_call,v_call,cdr3_nt,cdr3_aa
-,16,TRBJ2-7,-,TRBV7-6,TGTGCCAGCAGCTTAGCGCCCCGGGGGAAGTCCTACGAGCAGTACTTC,CASSLAPRGKSYEQYF
once,14,TRBJ2-3,TRBD2,TRBV29-1,TGCAGCGTTGAGGCGGGAGGAGCCCCAGATACGCAGTATTTT,CSVEAGGAPDTQYF
-,16,TRBJ2-4,-,TRBV30,TGTGCCTGGAGTGAATTGGGTTTGTTATGGACAAACATTCAGTACTTC,CAWSELGLLWTNIQYF
few,16,TRBJ1-4,-,TRBV11-2,TGTGCCAGCAGCCCACTTACGGGGGCTAAAGACGAAAAACTGTTTTTT,CASSPLTGAKDEKLFF
-,12,TRBJ1-1,-,TRBV10-3,TGTGCCATCAGTTTAGGGGACACTGAAGCTTTCTTT,CAISLGDTEAFF
-,15,TRBJ2-1,-,TRBV29-1,TGCAGCGCAATGGGAGGGGGCCCCTCCTACAATGAGCAGTTCTTC,CSAMGGGPSYNEQFF
-,14,TRBJ2-1,-,TRBV9,TGTGCCAGCACCACTGGTTGGGGATATTATGAGCAGTTCTTC,CASTTGWGYYEQFF
-,16,TRBJ1-2,TRBD1,TRBV4-3,TGCGCCAGCAGCCAAGTCCCGGGACAGGGGCGCATCGGCTACACCTTC,CASSQVPGQGRIGYTF
once,15,TRBJ2-1,TRBD1,TRBV25-1,TGTGCCAGCAGTTACGGGACAGGGCATAGAAATGAGCAGTTCTTC,CASSYGTGHRNEQFF
-,17,TRBJ2-6,TRBD2,TRBV6-4,TGTGCCAGCAGTGTCAACGGGGGGATTAGTGGGGCCAACGTCCTGACTTTC,CASSVNGGISGANVLTF
once,15,TRBJ1-4,TRBD1,TRBV5-1,TGCGCCAGCAGCTTAGGACAGGGGTGGACTGAAAAACTGTTTTTT,CASSLGQGWTEKLFF
-,16,TRBJ2-7,TRBD2,TRBV7-2,TGTGCCAGCAGCCAGCTAGTCCGGGACTACTCCTACGAGCAGTACTTC,CASSQLVRDYSYEQYF
-,16,TRBJ2-2,-,TRBV4-3,TGCGCCAGCAGCCAAGATCTATTCGGGGTTACCGGGGAGCTGTTTTTT,CASSQDLFGVTGELFF
-,18,TRBJ2-5,-,TRBV1,TGCACCAGCAGCCAAGATCTCAGGGACAGGAAGACACAAGAGACCCAGTACTTC,CTSSQDLRDRKTQETQYF
-,15,TRBJ2-5,TRBD2,TRBV4-1,TGCGCCAGCAGCCGTAAGACTAGCGGCCAAGAGACCCAGTACTTC,CASSRKTSGQETQYF
-,15,TRBJ2-7,-,TRBV7-9,TGTGCCAGCAGCTTCGGCGGGACTTTGGCTGACGAGCAGTACTTC,CASSFGGTLADEQYF
few,16,TRBJ2-6,-,TRBV28,TGTGCCAGCAGTTTTCTGGGGAACTCTGGGGCCAACGTCCTGACTTTC,CASSFLGNSGANVLTF
-,15,TRBJ2-3,TRBD2,TRBV30,TGTGCCTGGATCACTAGCGGGAGGGCCCGTGGTACGCAGTATTTT,CAWITSGRARGTQYF
few,14,TRBJ1-2,TRBD1,TRBV5-1,TGCGCCAGCAGACCCGGACAGGGGAAGTATGGCTACACCTTC,CASRPGQGKYGYTF
-,14,TRBJ2-5,-,TRBV5-1,TGCGCCAGCAGCTTGGGGATAGAGGGAGAGACCCAGTACTTC,CASSLGIEGETQYF
once,13,TRBJ2-7,-,TRBV4-2,TGTGCCAGCAGCCTCGATGGGAGCTACGAGCAGTACTTC,CASSLDGSYEQYF
few,14,TRBJ1-4,TRBD1,TRBV7-2,TGTGCCAGCAGCCCCAACAGGGGTAATGAAAAACTGTTTTTT,CASSPNRGNEKLFF
-,15,TRBJ1-2,TRBD1,TRBV28,TGTGCCAGCAGTTTAATAGGGGGCAGCAACTATGGCTACACCTTC,CASSLIGGSNYGYTF
-,13,TRBJ1-2,-,TRBV11-2,TGTGCCAGCAGCTTAGAACAGGGCTATGGCTACACCTTC,CASSLEQGYGYTF